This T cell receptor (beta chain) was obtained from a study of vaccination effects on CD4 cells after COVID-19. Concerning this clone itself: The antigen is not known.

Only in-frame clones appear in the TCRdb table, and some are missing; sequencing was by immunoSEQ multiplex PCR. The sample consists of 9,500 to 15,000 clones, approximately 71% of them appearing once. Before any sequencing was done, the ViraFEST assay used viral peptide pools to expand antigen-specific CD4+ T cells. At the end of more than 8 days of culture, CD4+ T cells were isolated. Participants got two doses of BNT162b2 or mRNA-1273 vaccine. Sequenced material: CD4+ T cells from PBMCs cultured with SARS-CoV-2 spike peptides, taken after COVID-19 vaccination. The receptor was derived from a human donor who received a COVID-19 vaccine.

CDR3 region: CASSPGTLYSPLHF. The CDR3 DNA is TGTGCCAGCAGCCCCGGGACCTTATATTCACCCCTCCACTTT. This chain uses TRBV5-6 with TRBJ1-6, with D possibly being TRBD1 (5 bases). Trimming removed 4 bases from V and 8 bases from J, with 13 bases in between. Germline V CDR1 and CDR2: SGHDT, YYEEEE. This CDR3 region has 14 residues.